The next 5 T cell receptor beta chains were all read from a single sample in a study of radiation and T cells in renal cell carcinoma. Time point denoted: blood 4 weeks post-SBRT, at nephrectomy. Treatment: 15 Gy SBRT to primary tumor, nephrectomy 4 weeks later. Clones were read by immunoSEQ multiplex PCR, and TCRdb kept only the in-frame ones, dropping some. The table shows approximately 150,000 clones, with approximately 86% occurring only once. The sequencing here drew on blood, taken from a patient whose treatment included radiotherapy and nephrectomy. The receptors come from a woman aged 50 to 65 with renal cell carcinoma.

V usage is TRBV9 and J usage is TRBJ2-2; TRBD2 matches 13 bases. The J segment lost 5 bases and the V segment lost 3 bases, leaving 10 bases of the junction unmatched. CDR3 size: 18 residues. Germline CDR1 SGDLS, CDR2 YYNGEE. The CDR3 is CASSDSPTSGRITGELFF. In nucleotides, the CDR3 is TGTGCCAGCAGCGACTCGCCGACTAGCGGGAGGATTACCGGGGAGCTGTTTTTT.

The chain carries TRBV7-8 and TRBJ2-7; 9 bases line up with TRBD1. The length of the CDR3 is 15 residues. The V and J ends lost 3 bases and 5 bases, in that order; junction bases with no gene match: 8. The germline CDR1 and CDR2 sequences are SGHVS and FQNEAQ. CDR3 nucleotides: TGTGCCAGCAGCTTCCCACAGGGGGCGGTTGACGAGCAGTACTTC. Amino acids: CASSFPQGAVDEQYF.

The rearrangement joins TRBV10-3 to TRBJ2-5, with 9 bases lining up with TRBD1. Germline V gene sequence: CDR1 ENHRY, CDR2 SYGVKD. J was trimmed by 6 bases and V by 6 bases; bases with no gene match: 5. This CDR3 is built from 13 residues. The CDR3 nucleotides are TGTGCCATCAGCCTCGGGACAGGGAAGACCCAGTACTTC. It yields the protein CAISLGTGKTQYF.

The V and J genes are TRBV11-2 and TRBJ2-5; perhaps TRBD2 as D (5 bases). With 3 bases removed from V and 1 base from J, the gap between germline ends came to 12 bases. CDR1 is SGHAT, CDR2 FQNNGV, per germline. The CDR3 totals 15 residues. The CDR3 nucleotides are TGTGCCAGCAGCTTCTCGGGGTTTGGCCAAGAGACCCAGTACTTC. As protein: CASSFSGFGQETQYF.

DNA of the CDR3: TGCGCCAGCAGCTTGGGACAGAAGCACAATGAGCAGTTCTTC. This gives the protein CASSLGQKHNEQFF. The chain has TRBV5-1 and TRBJ2-1; tentative D call: TRBD1 (5 bases). Trimming removed 0 bases at V and 5 bases at J, with 9 bases between. This CDR3 has 14 amino acids. Germline V CDR1 and CDR2: SGHRS, YFSETQ.